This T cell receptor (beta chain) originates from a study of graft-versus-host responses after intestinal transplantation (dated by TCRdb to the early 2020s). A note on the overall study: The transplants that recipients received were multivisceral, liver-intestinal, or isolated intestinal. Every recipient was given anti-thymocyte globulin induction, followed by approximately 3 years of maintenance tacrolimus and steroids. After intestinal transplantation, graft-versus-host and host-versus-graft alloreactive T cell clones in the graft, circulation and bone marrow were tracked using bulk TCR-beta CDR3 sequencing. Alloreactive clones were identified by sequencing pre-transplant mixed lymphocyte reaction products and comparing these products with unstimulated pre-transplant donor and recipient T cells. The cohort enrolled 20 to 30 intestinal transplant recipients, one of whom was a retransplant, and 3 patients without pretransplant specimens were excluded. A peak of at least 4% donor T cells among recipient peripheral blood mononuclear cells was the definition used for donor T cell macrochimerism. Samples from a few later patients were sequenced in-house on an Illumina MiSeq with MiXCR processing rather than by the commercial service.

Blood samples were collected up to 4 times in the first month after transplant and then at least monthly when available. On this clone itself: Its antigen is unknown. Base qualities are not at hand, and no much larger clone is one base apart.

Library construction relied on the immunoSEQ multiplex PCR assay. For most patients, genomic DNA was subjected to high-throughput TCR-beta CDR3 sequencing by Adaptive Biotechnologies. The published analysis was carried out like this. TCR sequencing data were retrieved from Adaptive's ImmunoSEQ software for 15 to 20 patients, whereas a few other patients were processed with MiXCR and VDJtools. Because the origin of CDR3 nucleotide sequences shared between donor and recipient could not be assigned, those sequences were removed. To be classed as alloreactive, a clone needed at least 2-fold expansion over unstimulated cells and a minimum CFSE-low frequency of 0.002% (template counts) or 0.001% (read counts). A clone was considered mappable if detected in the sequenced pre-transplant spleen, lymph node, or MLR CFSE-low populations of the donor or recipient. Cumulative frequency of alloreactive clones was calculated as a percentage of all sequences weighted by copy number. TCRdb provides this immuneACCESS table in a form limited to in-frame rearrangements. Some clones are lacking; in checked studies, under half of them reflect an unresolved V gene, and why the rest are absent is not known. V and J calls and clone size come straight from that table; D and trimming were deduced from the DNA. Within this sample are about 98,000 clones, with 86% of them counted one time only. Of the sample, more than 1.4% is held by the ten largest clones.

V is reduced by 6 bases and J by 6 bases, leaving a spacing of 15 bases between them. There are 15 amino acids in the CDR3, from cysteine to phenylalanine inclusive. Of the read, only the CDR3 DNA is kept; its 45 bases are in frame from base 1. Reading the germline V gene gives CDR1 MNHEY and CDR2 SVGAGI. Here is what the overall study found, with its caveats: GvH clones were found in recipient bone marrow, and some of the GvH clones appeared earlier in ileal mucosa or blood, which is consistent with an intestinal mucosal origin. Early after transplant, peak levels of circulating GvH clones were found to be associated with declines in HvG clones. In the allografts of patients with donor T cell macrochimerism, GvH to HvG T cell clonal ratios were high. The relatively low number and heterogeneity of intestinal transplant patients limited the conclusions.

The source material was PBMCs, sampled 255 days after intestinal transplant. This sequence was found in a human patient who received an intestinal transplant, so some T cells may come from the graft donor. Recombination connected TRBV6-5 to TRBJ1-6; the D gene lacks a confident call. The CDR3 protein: CASSPFGMTNSPLHF. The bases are TGTGCCAGCAGCCCCTTTGGCATGACTAATTCACCCCTCCACTTT.